One sample yielded the 24 T cell receptor beta chains listed below, sequenced in a study of cytomegalovirus exposure and HLA in healthy donors. This table comes from immunoSEQ multiplex PCR, and its TCRdb copy is limited to in-frame clones, with some not included. The data show tens of thousands of clones, about 92% seen once. What was sequenced was PBMCs. The receptors come from a young man in good health and CMV-seropositive.

V gene TRBV27 combines with J gene TRBJ1-1, with 9 bases matching TRBD1. Germline V gene lookup returns CDR1 MNHEY and CDR2 SMNVEV (reference sequence). The CDR3 is 15 residues long. J was trimmed by 3 bases and V by 10 bases; bases with no gene match: 12. CDR3 bases: TGTGCCAAACCGACAGGGGGGATTTACTACACTGAAGCTTTCTTT. Protein product: CAKPTGGIYYTEAFF.

The chain uses TRBV4-1 and TRBJ1-1; 7 nucleotides line up with TRBD1. CDR1 and CDR2 (germline): MGHRA, YSYEKL. Trimming cost V 2 bases and J 4 bases; bases outside gene matches: 4. CDR3 length equals 14 residues. In DNA, the CDR3 is TGCGCCAGCAGCCAACCAGGGGGGATCACTGAAGCTTTCTTT. This gives the protein CASSQPGGITEAFF.

This chain links TRBV11-2 with TRBJ2-5, with D maybe TRBD2 (5 bases). Trimming pared 5 bases from V and 5 bases from J, leaving 15 bases between. CDR1 SGHAT and CDR2 FQNNGV come from the germline V gene. This CDR3 has 14 residues. The CDR3 DNA reads TGTGCCAGCAGCACAAGGAGGACTCACGAGACCCAGTACTTC. Protein product: CASSTRRTHETQYF.

The gene calls are TRBV5-1 and TRBJ2-3; tentative D call: TRBD2 (6 bases). V shed 3 bases and J shed 1 base, with 12 bases lying between them. The CDR3 is 15 residues long. Germline CDR1 is SGHRS and CDR2 is YFSETQ. Written as DNA, the CDR3 is TGCGCCAGCAGCTCAATCAGCGGGCGCACAGATACGCAGTATTTT. Its protein is CASSSISGRTDTQYF. Full variable domain (rest looked up from reference TRBV5-1 and TRBJ2-3): KAGVTQTPRYLIKTRGQQVTLSCSPISGHRSVSWYQQTPGQGLQFLFEYFSETQRNKGNFPGRFSGRQFSNSRSEMNVSTLELGDSALYLCASSSISGRTDTQYFGPGTRLTVL.

This clone was observed a single time. V and J are TRBV6-5 and TRBJ2-7; D remains unclear. Germline CDR1 is MNHEY and CDR2 is SVGAGI. V lost 5 bases, J lost 3 bases, and 11 bases lay in between. The CDR3 sequence is 13 residues long. The CDR3 region is CASSAAENYEQYF. The CDR3 region has the DNA TGTGCCAGCAGTGCGGCCGAAAACTACGAGCAGTACTTC.

The V gene is TRBV11-2, the J gene TRBJ2-7; D not resolved. The CDR3 runs to 12 residues. V was cut by 1 base and J by 3 bases, with 4 bases left in between. Germline V gene data show CDR1 as SGHAT and CDR2 as FQNNGV. For the CDR3, the DNA is TGTGCCAGCAGCTTAGTTATCTACGAGCAGTACTTC. Translated: CASSLVIYEQYF.

J is TRBJ1-1 and V is TRBV6-8, with a possible D match to TRBD1 (5 bases). CDR3 length equals 17 residues. Per the germline V gene, CDR1 is MNHGY and CDR2 is SAAAGT. Trimming removed 0 bases at V and 3 bases at J, with 17 bases between. CDR3 sequence: CASSYSLSTEGDTEAFF. DNA for the CDR3: TGTGCCAGCAGTTACTCGTTGTCTACAGAAGGGGACACTGAAGCTTTCTTT.

The V and J genes are TRBV27 and TRBJ2-3; D possibly corresponds to TRBD2 (5 bases). Deletions cut 4 bases from V and 4 bases from J, with 12 bases between. From germline, CDR1 is MNHEY and CDR2 SMNVEV (reference sequence). The CDR3 extends over 14 amino acids. The CDR3 nucleotides read TGTGCCAGCAGTTGGGTCGGCGGGTCAGATACGCAGTATTTT. As protein: CASSWVGGSDTQYF.

This chain joins TRBV7-9 and TRBJ1-1; 11 nucleotides align to TRBD1. The V and J ends lost 4 bases and 3 bases, in that order; junction bases with no gene match: 1. The CDR3 loop spans 14 amino acids. CDR1 and CDR2 (germline): SEHNR, FQNEAQ (reference sequence). The CDR3 spells CASSSGQGDTEAFF. The CDR3 bases are TGTGCCAGCAGCTCGGGACAGGGGGACACTGAAGCTTTCTTT.

This chain uses TRBV10-3 with TRBJ2-1, with 15 bases fitting TRBD2. Germline trimming cut 5 bases from V and 7 bases from J; bases unmatched to any gene: 9. Germline CDR1 and CDR2: ENHRY and SYGVKD. The CDR3 is made up of 17 amino acids. The CDR3 is CAISSGLAGGKYNEQFF. The CDR3, as DNA: TGTGCCATCAGTTCGGGACTAGCGGGAGGAAAGTATAATGAGCAGTTCTTC.

The rearrangement joins TRBV6-5 to TRBJ2-2, with D possibly TRBD1 on 5 matching bases. The CDR3 length is 13 residues. The V and J ends lost 5 bases and 6 bases respectively, with 10 bases between them. CDR1 is MNHEY and CDR2 is SVGAGI in the germline V gene. The CDR3 DNA sequence: TGTGCCAGCAGTCCCGGACAACCCGGGGAGCTGTTTTTT. It encodes CASSPGQPGELFF.

This chain's CDR3 is CASSGSSGTYEQYF. CDR3 coding DNA: TGTGCCAGCTCAGGATCTAGCGGAACCTACGAGCAGTACTTC. This sequence joins TRBV18 and TRBJ2-7, with 7 bases lining up with TRBD2. The CDR3 runs to 14 residues. V dropped 5 bases and J dropped 2; count of bases not matched to a gene: 6. Germline CDR1 is KGHSH and CDR2 is LQKENI.

This sequence joins TRBV28 and TRBJ1-2; D remains unclear. The V gene lost 2 bases and the J gene lost 3 bases, with 10 bases spanning the gap. The CDR3 has 14 residues. Looked up from germline, CDR1 is MDHEN and CDR2 is SYDVKM. The CDR3 protein is CASSLPETDYGYTF. The DNA of the CDR3 is TGTGCCAGCAGTTTACCGGAGACGGACTATGGCTACACCTTC.

The rearrangement uses TRBV6-5 and TRBJ2-7; tentative D call: TRBD1 (5 bases). Germline V lookup: CDR1 MNHEY, CDR2 SVGAGI. V lost 3 bases to trimming and J lost 3 bases, with 15 bases between them. CDR3 length equals 15 residues. In nucleotides, the CDR3 is TGTGCCAGCAGTTATAGGGGCGTGGCAATCTACGAGCAGTACTTC. It codes for CASSYRGVAIYEQYF.

The genes are TRBV2 and TRBJ1-2; no definite D call. The V gene lost 4 bases and the J gene lost 3 bases, with 15 bases spanning the gap. The germline gives CDR1 SNHLY, CDR2 FYNNEI. CDR3 length: 15 amino acids. The CDR3 is CASSARHRWDYGYTF. The CDR3 DNA sequence: TGTGCCAGCAGTGCCCGACATAGATGGGACTATGGCTACACCTTC.

The genes are TRBV25-1 and TRBJ2-2, with 8 bases lining up with TRBD1. The J segment lost 1 base and the V segment lost 2 bases, leaving 3 bases of the junction unmatched. CDR3 length: 16 amino acids. Germline CDR1 MGHDK, CDR2 SYGVNS. This chain's CDR3 is CASSEAGTGNTGELFF. As DNA, the CDR3 is TGTGCCAGCAGTGAAGCCGGGACAGGGAACACCGGGGAGCTGTTTTTT.

This clone was seen a single time. The V and J genes are TRBV7-2 and TRBJ2-2, with D tentatively TRBD1 (6 bases). Germline CDR1 SGHTA, CDR2 FQGNSA. V dropped 7 bases and J dropped 5 bases, with 14 bases sitting between them. CDR3 length equals 14 residues. This CDR3 is CASINRVRTGELFF. Here the CDR3 DNA reads TGTGCCAGCATCAACAGGGTCCGGACCGGGGAGCTGTTTTTT.

The chain combines TRBV28 with TRBJ1-5, with 9 bases matching TRBD1. Trimming cost V 0 bases and J 4 bases; bases outside gene matches: 7. Germline V gene lookup returns CDR1 MDHEN and CDR2 SYDVKM. The CDR3 spans 17 residues. The CDR3 region is CASSLWIGQGWNQPQHF. In DNA, the CDR3 is TGTGCCAGCAGTTTATGGATAGGACAGGGGTGGAATCAGCCCCAGCATTTT.

This chain links TRBV2 with TRBJ1-4; tentatively, D is TRBD1 (5 bases). With 7 bases removed from V and 5 bases from J, the gap between germline ends came to 17 bases. This CDR3 has 15 residues. Germline V gives CDR1 SNHLY, CDR2 FYNNEI. The CDR3 DNA reads TGTGCCAGCATTATTACAGGTTTAAGGAATGAAAAACTGTTTTTT. Encoded protein: CASIITGLRNEKLFF.

The J gene is TRBJ2-7, the V gene TRBV30; perhaps TRBD2 as D (6 bases). V lost 3 bases and J lost 3, with 12 bases in between. CDR3 length: 13 residues. CDR1 and CDR2 (germline): GTSNPN, SVGIG (reference sequence). The CDR3 DNA reads as TGTGCCTGGAGCGGGGGAGTAGTCTACGAGCAGTACTTC. Translating gives CAWSGGVVYEQYF. Complete variable domain (other parts from reference TRBV30 and TRBJ2-7): SQTIHQWPATLVQPVGSPLSLECTVEGTSNPNLYWYRQAAGRGLQLLFYSVGIGQISSEVPQNLSASRPQDRQFILSSKKLLLSDSGFYLCAWSGGVVYEQYFGPGTRLTVT.

The CDR3, as DNA: TGTGCCAGCAGTTTAAGCGGTCAGGGAAACACCATATATTTT. Translating it yields CASSLSGQGNTIYF. This chain links TRBV28 with TRBJ1-3; D remains ambiguous. This CDR3 has 14 residues. With 2 bases removed from V and 4 bases from J, the gap between germline ends came to 9 bases. Per germline, CDR1 MDHEN and CDR2 SYDVKM.

In the case of this clone: One junction end disagrees with the germline gene, perhaps due to a read error. The chain carries TRBV7-7 and TRBJ2-2; TRBD2 agrees at 8 bases. Germline V gene data show CDR1 as SSHAT and CDR2 as FNYEAQ (reference sequence). This CDR3 region has 14 residues. The CDR3 coding sequence is TGTGCTAGCAGCCCCGGACTAGCCACCGGGGAGCTGTTTTTT. It is translated as CASSPGLATGELFF. Drawing the rest from reference TRBV7-7 and TRBJ2-2, the complete variable domain is GAGVSQSPRYKVTKRGQDVTLRCDPISSHATLYWYQQALGQGPEFLTYFNYEAQPDKSGLPSDRFSAERPEGSISTLTIQRTEQRDSAMYRCASSPGLATGELFFGEGSRLTVL.

V gene TRBV27 combines with J gene TRBJ2-2; 7 positions match TRBD1. The germline V gene has CDR1 MNHEY and CDR2 SMNVEV (reference sequence). CDR3 size: 17 residues. After removal of 3 bases from V and 3 bases from J, the junction contained 10 bases not matched to a gene. CDR3 sequence (DNA): TGTGCCAGCAGTTTCGGCTTGGGACAGTCCCACACCGGGGAGCTGTTTTTT. It is translated as CASSFGLGQSHTGELFF.

The chain carries TRBV5-1 and TRBJ2-7, with D maybe TRBD2 (5 bases). Germline loops: CDR1 SGHRS, CDR2 YFSETQ. The V gene lost 0 bases and the J gene lost 2 bases, with 21 bases spanning the gap. There are 18 residues in the CDR3. Here the CDR3 DNA reads TGCGCCAGCAGCTTGGCAAATGGACTCCGAGCGGCCCCCTACGAGCAGTACTTC. It encodes CASSLANGLRAAPYEQYF.